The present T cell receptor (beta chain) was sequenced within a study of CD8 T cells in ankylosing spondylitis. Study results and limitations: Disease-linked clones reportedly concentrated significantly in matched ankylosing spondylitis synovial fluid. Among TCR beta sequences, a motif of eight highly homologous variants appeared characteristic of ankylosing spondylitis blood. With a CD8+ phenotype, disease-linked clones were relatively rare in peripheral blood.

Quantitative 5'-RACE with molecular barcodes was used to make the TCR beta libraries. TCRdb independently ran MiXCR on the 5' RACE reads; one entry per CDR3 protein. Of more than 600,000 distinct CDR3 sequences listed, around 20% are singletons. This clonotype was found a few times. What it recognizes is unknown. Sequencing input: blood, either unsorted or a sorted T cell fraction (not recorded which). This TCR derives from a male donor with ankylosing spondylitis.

In DNA form, the CDR3 reads TGTGCCAGCAGTGTGGCCACCACAGATACGCAGTATTTT. Its protein is CASSVATTDTQYF. The chain combines TRBV2 with TRBJ2-3; D is unclear. Germline V gene data show CDR1 as SNHLY and CDR2 as FYNNEI. V shed 4 bases and J shed 2 bases, with 7 bases lying between them. The CDR3 is 13 residues long.